The clone carrying this T cell receptor beta chain appeared a few times. Original analysis: Nucleated cell number was recorded as an estimate derived from reference gene primer amplification. Sequencing was performed with immunoSEQ multiplex PCR; in TCRdb, only in-frame clones are kept and a portion is missing. V and J calls and clone size are as listed in that table; D and trimming were resolved from the DNA. Of 170,000 or so clones in the sample, approximately 83% were seen once. The record originates from a study of blood T cell repertoires in COVID-19. Across the whole study: Acute-phase and convalescent COVID-19 samples originated in the United States, Italy and Spain. PBMCs, B-cell-depleted T cells, or T cells were the source of the cDNA or gDNA that made up the material.

The sequence was obtained from a woman in her sixties or seventies with acute or convalescent COVID-19. Sequenced sample: peripheral blood.

The CDR3 coding sequence is TGCGCCAGCAGCCCTGGACAGGCTTGGAGCAATCAGCCCCAGCATTTT. It yields the protein CASSPGQAWSNQPQHF. The V call is TRBV5-1, the J call TRBJ1-5, with TRBD1 identical over 7 bases. CDR1 SGHRS and CDR2 YFSETQ come from the germline V gene. V trimming: 4 bases; J trimming: 1 base; junction bases outside the gene matches: 8. The CDR3 length is 16 residues.